These 20 T cell receptor beta chains came from one sample sequenced in a study of T cell responses to AZD1222 COVID-19 vaccine. Method: immunoSEQ multiplex PCR; TCRdb's copy keeps in-frame clones and lacks some. The data hold some 150,000 clones, with approximately 90% observed a single time. Sequencing used peripheral blood, obtained on day 0 of MenACWY control vaccination. The origin of the receptors is an adult in good health.

The chain uses TRBV30 and TRBJ2-7, with D perhaps TRBD1 or TRBD2 (5 bases each). V dropped 2 bases and J dropped 2 bases, with 16 bases sitting between them. This CDR3 spans 15 amino acids. The germline gives CDR1 GTSNPN, CDR2 SVGIG (reference sequence). The CDR3 bases are TGTGCCTGGAGTTTCATCCGGGACGGACCCTACGAGCAGTACTTC. Protein product: CAWSFIRDGPYEQYF.

The chain recombines TRBV7-2 with TRBJ1-6, with a possible D match to TRBD1 (5 bases). Germline V gene sequence: CDR1 SGHTA, CDR2 FQGNSA. The CDR3 has 12 residues. The V and J ends lost 5 bases and 15 bases respectively, with 14 bases between them. CDR3 region: CASSVDSSHLHF. CDR3 in DNA: TGTGCCAGCAGCGTCGACAGTTCTCACCTCCACTTT.

The gene calls are TRBV30 and TRBJ2-7; no clear D gene. The CDR3 has 13 residues. Germline V gene lookup returns CDR1 GTSNPN and CDR2 SVGIG (reference sequence). The germline V and J ends were trimmed by 2 bases and 6 bases, with 14 bases remaining between them. DNA of the CDR3: TGTGCCTGGAGTCGGGCCCTTTCTCTCGAGCAGTACTTC. Amino acid sequence: CAWSRALSLEQYF. The full variable domain, in which reference TRBV30 and TRBJ2-7 provide the parts outside the CDR3, is SQTIHQWPATLVQPVGSPLSLECTVEGTSNPNLYWYRQAAGRGLQLLFYSVGIGQISSEVPQNLSASRPQDRQFILSSKKLLLSDSGFYLCAWSRALSLEQYFGPGTRLTVT.

The J gene is TRBJ1-2, the V gene TRBV19; the match to TRBD1 covers 10 bases. V was pared by 6 bases and J by 6 bases, with 4 bases of the junction left unmatched. Per the germline V gene, CDR1 is LNHDA and CDR2 is SQIVND (reference sequence). The CDR3 has 13 residues. For the CDR3, the DNA is TGTGCCAGTAGGGAGACAGGGGGCGATGGCTACACCTTC. It encodes CASRETGGDGYTF.

The rearrangement joins TRBV5-1 to TRBJ1-2; D not certain. V dropped 2 bases and J dropped 6 bases, with 8 bases sitting between them. Per germline, CDR1 SGHRS and CDR2 YFSETQ. The CDR3 is made up of 12 amino acids. CDR3 loop: CASSFGSDGYTF. In nucleotides, the CDR3 is TGCGCCAGCAGCTTTGGGTCTGATGGCTACACCTTC.

The CDR3 loop is CASSPRTGGTANYGYTF. The CDR3 coding sequence is TGTGCCAGCTCACCAAGAACCGGTGGTACCGCTAACTATGGCTACACCTTC. This sequence joins TRBV18 and TRBJ1-2; unclear D gene. V was shortened by 2 bases and J by 0 bases, with 16 bases between the two germline ends. The germline CDR1 and CDR2 sequences are KGHSH and LQKENI. The CDR3 runs to 17 residues.

In this sample, this clone turned up once. The V call is TRBV6-5, the J call TRBJ2-5; tentatively, D is TRBD2 (6 bases). From germline, CDR1 is MNHEY and CDR2 SVGAGI. V shed 6 bases and J shed 5 bases, with 16 bases lying between them. There are 14 residues in the CDR3. The CDR3 nucleotides read TGTGCCAGCAGCTTCGTAGGACTACACGAGACCCAGTACTTC. Encoded protein: CASSFVGLHETQYF.

This chain uses TRBV10-1 with TRBJ2-4, with a weak D call TRBD1 (6 bases). Deletions cut 5 bases from V and 9 bases from J, with 14 bases between. Looked up from germline, CDR1 is WNHNN and CDR2 is SYGVQD (reference sequence). CDR3 length equals 13 residues. The chain's CDR3 is CASSKDRRCIQYF. In nucleotides, the CDR3 is TGCGCCAGCAGTAAAGACAGGAGGTGCATTCAGTACTTC.

V is TRBV5-4 and J is TRBJ2-7; D gene unclear. With 2 bases removed from V and 5 bases from J, the gap between germline ends came to 11 bases. The V gene's germline CDR1 is SGHNT and CDR2 YYREEE (reference sequence). The CDR3 covers 13 residues. CDR3 sequence reads: CASSLGYGDEQYF. The CDR3 coding sequence is TGTGCCAGCAGCTTAGGATATGGCGACGAGCAGTACTTC.

The chain recombines TRBV5-6 with TRBJ1-2; D is ambiguous. V lost 3 bases and J lost 5, with 5 bases in between. CDR3 length: 11 residues. The germline gives CDR1 SGHDT, CDR2 YYEEEE. This CDR3 is CASSSTYGYTF. CDR3 nucleotide sequence: TGTGCCAGCAGCTCTACTTATGGCTACACCTTC.

The chain combines TRBV12-3 or TRBV12-4 with TRBJ1-5; D remains ambiguous. The CDR3 length is 12 residues. Deletions cut 3 bases from V and 7 bases from J, with 7 bases between. CDR3 bases: TGTGCCAGCAGTTTTTCCGCGCAGCCCCAGCATTTT. It translates to CASSFSAQPQHF.

In nucleotides, the CDR3 is TGTGCCACCAGTGGAGAGGGGTGGACTGAAGCTTTCTTT. Translated, it gives CATSGEGWTEAFF. V and J are TRBV24-1 and TRBJ1-1; perhaps TRBD1 as D (5 bases). The CDR3 is 13 residues long. CDR1 and CDR2 (germline): KGHDR, SFDVKD. V lost 5 bases and J 5 bases, leaving 11 bases between the germline ends.

This clone was detected only a few times. The genes are TRBV2 and TRBJ2-7; TRBD1 agrees at 8 bases. CDR3 size: 14 residues. The trim removed 6 bases at V and 4 bases at J, leaving 8 bases unmatched. Per germline, CDR1 SNHLY and CDR2 FYNNEI. The CDR3 loop is CASSKQGEGYEQYF. Here the CDR3 DNA reads TGTGCCAGCAGCAAACAGGGGGAAGGGTACGAGCAGTACTTC.

V gene TRBV9 combines with J gene TRBJ2-7; possible D gene TRBD1, 6 bases. CDR3 length: 15 amino acids. In germline, CDR1 is SGDLS, CDR2 YYNGEE. The ends were cut back, 4 bases at V and 1 base at J, with 15 bases in the middle. The CDR3 loop reads CASSPLGRGSYEQYF. CDR3 DNA sequence: TGTGCCAGCAGCCCTCTCGGCAGGGGTTCCTACGAGCAGTACTTC.

This clone was recorded a few times. Germline is not matched at one junction end, which may reflect a read error. V is TRBV6-5 and J is TRBJ2-7, with 8 positions matching TRBD1. The CDR3 totals 15 residues. Germline loops: CDR1 MNHEY, CDR2 SVGAGI. Written as DNA, the CDR3 is TGTGCCAGCAGTTCCCGGACAGGGCAAGGGTACGTGCAGTACTTC. It codes for CASSSRTGQGYVQYF.

The CDR3 nucleotides read TGTGCCAGCAGCCCCCTTGATCCCTCCTCTGGGGCCAACGTCCTGACTTTC. It encodes CASSPLDPSSGANVLTF. This chain uses TRBV7-8 with TRBJ2-6; unclear D gene. The germline CDR1 and CDR2 sequences are SGHVS and FQNEAQ. This CDR3 contains 17 residues. V was shortened by 5 bases and J by 0 bases, with 14 bases between the two germline ends.

The V call is TRBV28, the J call TRBJ2-1; 9 bases fit TRBD2. This CDR3 region has 20 residues. V lost 3 bases, J lost 0 bases, and 15 bases stayed unmatched. CDR1 and CDR2 (germline): MDHEN, SYDVKM. The CDR3 spells CASSFSTSGPYGSSYNEQFF. The CDR3 DNA reads as TGTGCCAGCAGTTTCTCGACTAGCGGACCCTATGGGAGCTCCTACAATGAGCAGTTCTTC.

This clone was counted a few times. The V call is TRBV24-1, the J call TRBJ1-2, with 8 bases aligning to TRBD1. V lost 5 bases and J lost 4; bases outside the gene matches: 5. The CDR3 is 14 amino acids. Germline loops: CDR1 KGHDR, CDR2 SFDVKD. CDR3 nucleotide sequence: TGTGCCACCAGTGCCTCGGACAGGGCCTATGGCTACACCTTC. The encoded protein is CATSASDRAYGYTF.

CDR3 sequence (DNA): TGTGCCAGCAGCTTGGAACGGACAGGGGCTAATGAAAAACTGTTTTTT. Its translation: CASSLERTGANEKLFF. This rearrangement joins TRBV7-6 to TRBJ1-4, with TRBD1 matching 9 bases. Looked up from germline, CDR1 is SGHVS and CDR2 is FNYEAQ. The length of the CDR3 is 16 residues. V shed 3 bases, J shed 3 bases, and the junction held 5 bases outside the gene matches.

The J gene is TRBJ1-2, the V gene TRBV28, with 7 bases fitting TRBD1. The CDR3 runs to 13 residues. Trimming removed 6 bases from V and 6 bases from J; junction bases left unmatched: 7. The germline V gene encodes CDR1 MDHEN and CDR2 SYDVKM. DNA of the CDR3: TGTGCCAGCAGCTTCGACAGGGCAAATGGCTACACCTTC. Its protein is CASSFDRANGYTF.